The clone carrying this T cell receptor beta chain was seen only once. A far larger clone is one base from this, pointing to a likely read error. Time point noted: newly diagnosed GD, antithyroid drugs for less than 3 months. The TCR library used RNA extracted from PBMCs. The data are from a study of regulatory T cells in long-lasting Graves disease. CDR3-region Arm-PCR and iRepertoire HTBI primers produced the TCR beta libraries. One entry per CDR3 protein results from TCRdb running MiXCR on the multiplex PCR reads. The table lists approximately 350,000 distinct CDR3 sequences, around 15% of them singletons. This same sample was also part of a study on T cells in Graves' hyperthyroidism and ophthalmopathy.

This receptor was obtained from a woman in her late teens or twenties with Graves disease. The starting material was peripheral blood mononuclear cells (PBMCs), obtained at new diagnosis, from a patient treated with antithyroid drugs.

The CDR3 DNA reads as TGTGCCAGCAGTTTATGGTGGGGGCCGGGCAATGAGCAGTACTTC. Residues: CASSLWWGPGNEQYF. J is TRBJ2-4 and V is TRBV12-3 or TRBV12-4; possibly TRBD1 for D (6 bases). Trimming removed 2 bases at V and 13 bases at J, with 21 bases between. The CDR3 loop spans 15 amino acids.